The present TCR beta chain was sequenced within a study of blood T cell repertoires in COVID-19. Study in general: The samples span acute and convalescent COVID-19 from the United States, Italy and Spain.

CDR1 LNHDA and CDR2 SQIVND come from the germline V gene (reference sequence). Trimming pared 5 bases from V and 3 bases from J, leaving 12 bases between. The CDR3 runs 14 residues. Some clones are missing from TCRdb's copy, which holds only in-frame ones; the method was immunoSEQ multiplex PCR. This sample carries 200,000 to 250,000 clones, 86% of them seen once, and the ten largest clones take 10% to 13%. This clone was detected once. The specimen sequenced was peripheral blood. The rearrangement uses TRBV19 and TRBJ2-3; no definite D call. The source is a woman aged 50 to 65 with COVID-19, enrolled during active disease. Here the CDR3 DNA reads TGTGCCAGTAGTTCGACGCGGTTGACAGATACGCAGTATTTT. This translates into CASSSTRLTDTQYF.